Listed below are T cell receptor beta chains from one sample, sequenced in a study of T cells after yellow fever vaccination. MiXCR, run by TCRdb on the 5' RACE reads, gives a single entry per CDR3 protein. Of roughly 62,000 distinct CDR3 sequences listed, more than 5.5% are singletons. The material was CD8+ T cells sorted from PBMCs, obtained on the day of the first yellow fever vaccination. The receptor set was obtained from a man between 18 and 35 years old who received the YFV17D yellow fever vaccine. CDR3s include the opening cysteine and the closing phenylalanine or tryptophan. D genes are given only for firm matches.

V	J	D	CDR3
TRBV20-1	TRBJ2-1	TRBD2	CSARDKERGRRNEQFF
TRBV12-3/TRBV12-4	TRBJ2-2	TRBD1	CASSLGDRGVDTGELFF
TRBV11-2	TRBJ2-1	NA	CASSLYRTHGFYNEQFF
TRBV5-4	TRBJ2-3	NA	CASSPRGEIGTQYF
TRBV5-1	TRBJ2-3	NA	CASSIGVQIPSTDTQYF
TRBV27	TRBJ1-4	NA	CASSPEAGRLVNEKLFF
TRBV28	TRBJ1-1	NA	CASSFGSEAFF
TRBV6-4	TRBJ2-2	NA	CASSGGDTGELFF
TRBV11-2	TRBJ2-3	NA	CASSLELASGLFTDTQYF
TRBV20-1	TRBJ2-1	NA	CSAGDRDTHENEQFF
TRBV5-1	TRBJ2-7	TRBD2	CASSFAGTSGGRPYEQYF
TRBV19	TRBJ1-5	NA	CASSITDYSNQPQHF
TRBV7-9	TRBJ2-2	TRBD2	CASSEGEGTGELFF
TRBV29-1	TRBJ2-5	TRBD2	CSVEDGRGAWETQYF